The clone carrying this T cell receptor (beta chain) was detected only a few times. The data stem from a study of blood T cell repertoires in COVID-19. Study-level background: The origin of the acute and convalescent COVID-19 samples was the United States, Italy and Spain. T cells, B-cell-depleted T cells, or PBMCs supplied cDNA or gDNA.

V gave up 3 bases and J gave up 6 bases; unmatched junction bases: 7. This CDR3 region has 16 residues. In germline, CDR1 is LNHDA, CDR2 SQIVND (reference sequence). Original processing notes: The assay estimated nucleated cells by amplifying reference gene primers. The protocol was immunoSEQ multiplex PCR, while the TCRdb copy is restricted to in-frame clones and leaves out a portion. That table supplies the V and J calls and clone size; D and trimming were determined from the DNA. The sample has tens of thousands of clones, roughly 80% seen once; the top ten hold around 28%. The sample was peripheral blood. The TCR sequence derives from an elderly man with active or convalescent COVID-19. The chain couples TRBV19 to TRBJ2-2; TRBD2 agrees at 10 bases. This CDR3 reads CASSMILAGSSGELFF. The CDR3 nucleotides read TGTGCCAGTAGTATGATACTAGCGGGATCGTCCGGGGAGCTGTTTTTT.